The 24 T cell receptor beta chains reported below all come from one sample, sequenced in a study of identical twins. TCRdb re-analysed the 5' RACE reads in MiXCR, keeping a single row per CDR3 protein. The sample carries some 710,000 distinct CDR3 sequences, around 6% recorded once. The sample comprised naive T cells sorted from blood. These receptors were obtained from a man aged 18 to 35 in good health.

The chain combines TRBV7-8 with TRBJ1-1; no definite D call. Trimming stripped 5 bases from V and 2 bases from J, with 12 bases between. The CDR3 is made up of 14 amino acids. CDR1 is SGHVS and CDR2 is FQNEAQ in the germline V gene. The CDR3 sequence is CASSPRARNTEAFF. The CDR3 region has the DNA TGTGCCAGCAGCCCCCGGGCCAGAAACACTGAAGCTTTCTTT.

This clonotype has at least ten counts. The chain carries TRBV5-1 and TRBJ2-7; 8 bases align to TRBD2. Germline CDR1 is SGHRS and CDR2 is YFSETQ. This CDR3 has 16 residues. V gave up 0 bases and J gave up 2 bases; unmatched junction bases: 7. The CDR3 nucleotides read TGCGCCAGCAGCTTGGGTCTTAGCGGGGAAGCCTACGAGCAGTACTTC. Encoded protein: CASSLGLSGEAYEQYF.

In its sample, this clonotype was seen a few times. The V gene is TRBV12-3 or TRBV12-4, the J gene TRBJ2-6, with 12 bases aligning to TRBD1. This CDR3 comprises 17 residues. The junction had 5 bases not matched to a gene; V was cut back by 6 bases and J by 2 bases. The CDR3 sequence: CASRSGTGGAGANVLTF. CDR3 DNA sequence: TGTGCCAGCAGATCCGGGACAGGGGGCGCTGGGGCCAACGTCCTGACTTTC.

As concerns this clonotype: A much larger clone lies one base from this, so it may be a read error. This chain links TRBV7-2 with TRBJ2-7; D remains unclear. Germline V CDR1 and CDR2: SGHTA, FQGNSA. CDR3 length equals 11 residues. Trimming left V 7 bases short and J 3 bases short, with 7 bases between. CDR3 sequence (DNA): TGTGCCAGCACCGATGACTACGAGCAGTACTTC. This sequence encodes CASTDDYEQYF. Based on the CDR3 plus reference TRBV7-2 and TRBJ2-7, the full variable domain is GAGVSQSPSNKVTEKGKDVELRCDPISGHTALYWYRQSLGQGLEFLIYFQGNSAPDKSGLPSDRFSAERTGGSVSTLTIQRTQQEDSAVYLCASTDDYEQYFGPGTRLTVT.

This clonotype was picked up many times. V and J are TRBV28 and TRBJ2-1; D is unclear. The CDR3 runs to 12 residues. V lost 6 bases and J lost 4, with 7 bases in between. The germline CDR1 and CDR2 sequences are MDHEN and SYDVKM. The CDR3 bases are TGTGCCAGCAGAGGAGAGTACAATGAGCAGTTCTTC. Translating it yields CASRGEYNEQFF.

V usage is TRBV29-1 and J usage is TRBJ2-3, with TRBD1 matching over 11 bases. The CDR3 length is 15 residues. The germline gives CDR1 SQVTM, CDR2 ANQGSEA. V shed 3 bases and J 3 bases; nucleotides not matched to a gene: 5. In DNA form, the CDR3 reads TGCAGCGTTGATCTCGGGACAGGGGGGACAGATACGCAGTATTTT. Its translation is CSVDLGTGGTDTQYF.

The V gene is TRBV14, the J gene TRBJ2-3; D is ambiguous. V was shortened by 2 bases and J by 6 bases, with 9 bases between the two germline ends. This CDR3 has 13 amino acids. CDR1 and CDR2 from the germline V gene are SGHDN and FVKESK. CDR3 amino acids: CASSQLSWDTQYF. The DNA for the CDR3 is TGTGCCAGCAGCCAACTAAGTTGGGATACGCAGTATTTT. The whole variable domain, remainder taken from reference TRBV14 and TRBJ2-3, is EAGVTQFPSHSVIEKGQTVTLRCDPISGHDNLYWYRRVMGKEIKFLLHFVKESKQDESGMPNNRFLAERTGGTYSTLKVQPAELEDSGVYFCASSQLSWDTQYFGPGTRLTVL.

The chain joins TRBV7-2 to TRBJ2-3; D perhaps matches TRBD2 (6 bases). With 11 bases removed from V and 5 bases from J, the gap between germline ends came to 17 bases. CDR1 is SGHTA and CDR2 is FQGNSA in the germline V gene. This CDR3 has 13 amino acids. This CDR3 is CAGGGATGDTQYF. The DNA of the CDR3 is TGTGCCGGAGGAGGGGCCACCGGAGATACGCAGTATTTT.

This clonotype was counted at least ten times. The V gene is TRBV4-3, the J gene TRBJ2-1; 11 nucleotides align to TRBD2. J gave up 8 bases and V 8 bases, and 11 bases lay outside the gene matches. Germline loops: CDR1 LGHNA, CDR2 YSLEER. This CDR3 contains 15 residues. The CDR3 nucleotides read TGCGCCAGCTCCGCGGGACTAGCGGAGGAGGATGAGCAGTTCTTC. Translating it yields CASSAGLAEEDEQFF.

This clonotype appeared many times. The CDR3 DNA is TGTGCCAGCAGCCTCAGGGGGATGCAAGAGACCCAGTACTTC. This encodes CASSLRGMQETQYF. The genes are TRBV7-3 and TRBJ2-5; 7 bases agree with TRBD1. The J segment lost 2 bases and the V segment lost 5 bases, leaving 5 bases of the junction unmatched. Germline V CDR1 and CDR2: SGHTA, FQGTGA. CDR3 length: 14 residues.

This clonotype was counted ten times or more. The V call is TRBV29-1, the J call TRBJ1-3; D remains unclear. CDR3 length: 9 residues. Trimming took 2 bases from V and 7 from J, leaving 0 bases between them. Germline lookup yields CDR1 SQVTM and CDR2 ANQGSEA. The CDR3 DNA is TGCAGCGTTGAAAACACCATATATTTT. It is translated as CSVENTIYF.

CDR3 in DNA: TGCAGTGCTAGAGTGCGACAGGGCCACAATGAGCAGTTCTTC. It encodes CSARVRQGHNEQFF. This rearrangement joins TRBV20-1 to TRBJ2-1; TRBD1 matches 7 bases. The V segment lost 1 base and the J segment 5 bases; nucleotides outside the gene matches: 5. The germline CDR1 and CDR2 sequences are DFQATT and SNEGSKA (reference sequence). The CDR3 totals 14 residues.

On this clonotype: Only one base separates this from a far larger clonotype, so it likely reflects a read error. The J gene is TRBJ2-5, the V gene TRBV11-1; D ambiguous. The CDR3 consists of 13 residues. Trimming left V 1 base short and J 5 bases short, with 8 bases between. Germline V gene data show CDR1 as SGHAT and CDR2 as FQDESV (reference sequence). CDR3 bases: TGTGCCAGCAGCTTAGGGGCGGACGAGACCCAGTACTTC. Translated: CASSLGADETQYF.

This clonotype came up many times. Here the CDR3 reads CASSEDRAYEQYV. CDR3 coding DNA: TGTGCCAGCAGTGAAGACAGGGCCTACGAGCAGTACGTC. The chain has TRBV6-1 and TRBJ2-7; TRBD1 might be the D (6 bases). There are 13 residues in the CDR3. V was pared by 1 base and J by 2 bases, with 6 bases between. The germline V gene has CDR1 MNHNS and CDR2 SASEGT.

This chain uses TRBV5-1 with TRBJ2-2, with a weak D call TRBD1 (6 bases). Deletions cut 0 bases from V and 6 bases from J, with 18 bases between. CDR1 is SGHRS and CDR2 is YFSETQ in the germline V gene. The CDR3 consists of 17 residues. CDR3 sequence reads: CASSLAEQGVFAGELFF. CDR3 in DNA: TGCGCCAGCAGCTTGGCCGAACAGGGTGTTTTTGCCGGGGAGCTGTTTTTT. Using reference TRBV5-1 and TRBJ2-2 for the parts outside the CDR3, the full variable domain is KAGVTQTPRYLIKTRGQQVTLSCSPISGHRSVSWYQQTPGQGLQFLFEYFSETQRNKGNFPGRFSGRQFSNSRSEMNVSTLELGDSALYLCASSLAEQGVFAGELFFGEGSRLTVL.

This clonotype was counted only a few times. CDR3 amino acids: CSAGAHRSANEQFF. As DNA, the CDR3 is TGCAGTGCTGGGGCCCATCGGAGTGCCAATGAGCAGTTCTTC. The genes are TRBV20-1 and TRBJ2-1, with D maybe TRBD1 (5 bases). Germline CDR1 reads DFQATT; CDR2 reads SNEGSKA (reference sequence). V lost 5 bases and J lost 6, with 17 bases in between. This CDR3 is 14 amino acids long.

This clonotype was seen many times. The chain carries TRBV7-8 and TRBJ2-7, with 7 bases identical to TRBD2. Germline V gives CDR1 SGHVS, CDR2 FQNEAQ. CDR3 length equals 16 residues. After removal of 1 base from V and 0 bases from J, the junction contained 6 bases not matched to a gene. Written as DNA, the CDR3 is TGTGCCAGCAGCTTAGGAATGGGGACTATCTCCTACGAGCAGTACTTC. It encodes CASSLGMGTISYEQYF.

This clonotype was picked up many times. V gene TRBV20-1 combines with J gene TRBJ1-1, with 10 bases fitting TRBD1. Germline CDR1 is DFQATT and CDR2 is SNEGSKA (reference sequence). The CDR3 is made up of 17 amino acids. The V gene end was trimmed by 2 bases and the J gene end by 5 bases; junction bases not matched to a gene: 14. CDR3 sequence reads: CSARRRQGAPLGTEAFF. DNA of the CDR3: TGCAGTGCTAGAAGACGACAGGGGGCCCCTTTAGGGACTGAAGCTTTCTTT.

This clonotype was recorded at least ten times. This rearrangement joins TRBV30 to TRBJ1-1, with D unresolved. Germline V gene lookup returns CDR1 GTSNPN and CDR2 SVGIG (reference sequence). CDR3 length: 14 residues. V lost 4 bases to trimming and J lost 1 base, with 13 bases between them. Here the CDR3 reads CAWTKRVSNTEAFF. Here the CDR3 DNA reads TGTGCCTGGACTAAAAGGGTATCGAACACTGAAGCTTTCTTT.

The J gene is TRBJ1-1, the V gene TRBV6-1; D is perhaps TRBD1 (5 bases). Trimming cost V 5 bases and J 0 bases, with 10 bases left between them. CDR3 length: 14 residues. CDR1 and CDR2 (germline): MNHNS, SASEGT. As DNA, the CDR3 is TGTGCCAGCAGTCGACAGATAATGAACACTGAAGCTTTCTTT. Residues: CASSRQIMNTEAFF.

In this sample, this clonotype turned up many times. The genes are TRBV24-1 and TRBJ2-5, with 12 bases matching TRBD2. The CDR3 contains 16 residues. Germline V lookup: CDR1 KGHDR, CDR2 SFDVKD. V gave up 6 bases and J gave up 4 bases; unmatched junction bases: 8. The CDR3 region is CATSLAGGPSGETQYF. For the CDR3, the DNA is TGTGCCACCAGTCTAGCGGGAGGGCCCTCGGGAGAGACCCAGTACTTC.

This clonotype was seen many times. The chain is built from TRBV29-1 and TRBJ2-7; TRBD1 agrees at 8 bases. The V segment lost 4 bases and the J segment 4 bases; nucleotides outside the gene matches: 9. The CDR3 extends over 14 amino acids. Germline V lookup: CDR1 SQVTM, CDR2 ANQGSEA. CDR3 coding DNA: TGCAGCGTTGTTCGCAGGGGGCGGAGGTACGAGCAGTACGTC. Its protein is CSVVRRGRRYEQYV.

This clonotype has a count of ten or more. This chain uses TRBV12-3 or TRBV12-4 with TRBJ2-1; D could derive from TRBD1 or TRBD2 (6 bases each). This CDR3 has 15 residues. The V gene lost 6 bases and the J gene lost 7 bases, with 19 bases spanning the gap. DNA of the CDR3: TGTGCCAGCAGCCCGGGGTCGATAGGGGGGAATGAGCAGTTCTTC. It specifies CASSPGSIGGNEQFF.

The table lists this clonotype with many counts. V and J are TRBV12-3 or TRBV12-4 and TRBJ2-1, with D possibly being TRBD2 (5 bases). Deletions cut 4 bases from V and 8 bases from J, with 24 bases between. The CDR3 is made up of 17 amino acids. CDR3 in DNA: TGTGCCAGCAGTTCACCCTTCCTTAAGGGAGCCTCGGATGAGCAGTTCTTC. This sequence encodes CASSSPFLKGASDEQFF.